A single sample gave rise to the 22 T cell receptor beta chains below, sequenced in a study of cytomegalovirus exposure and HLA in healthy donors (dated 2017 in TCRdb). Libraries came from the immunoSEQ multiplex PCR assay. For the multiplex PCR, a mixture combining 60 forward primers for TCR Vbeta segments and 13 reverse primers for TCR Jbeta segments was used. In its TCRdb copy, this immuneACCESS table keeps in-frame sequences only and misses some clones. Where compared with another copy, unresolved V genes explain less than half of these, and the others have no known cause. For this sample the table gives more than 150,000 clones, of which 75% to 85% were detected only once. Approximately 1.2% of the sample is held by the ten biggest clonotypes. Sequencing was performed on PBMCs. The receptor set was obtained from a girl aged 2 to 9 in good health and CMV-seropositive.

This chain connects TRBV30 to TRBJ2-7, with TRBD2 identical over 7 bases. The CDR3 spans 13 residues. V shed 0 bases and J 6 bases; nucleotides not matched to a gene: 5. CDR1 and CDR2 from the germline V gene are GTSNPN and SVGIG (reference sequence). The CDR3 is CAWSVLWGGEQYF. The CDR3 DNA reads TGTGCCTGGAGTGTACTGTGGGGGGGCGAGCAGTACTTC.

In its sample, this clone was seen once. This chain uses TRBV10-3 with TRBJ2-7; 8 bases match TRBD1. The junction had 14 bases not matched to a gene; V was cut back by 11 bases and J by 5 bases. The CDR3 is 14 residues long. From germline, CDR1 is ENHRY and CDR2 SYGVKD. This CDR3 reads CAAARQGTRDEQYF. CDR3 DNA: TGTGCCGCGGCCCGACAGGGGACACGGGACGAGCAGTACTTC.

The chain employs TRBV7-8 and TRBJ1-2; D is perhaps TRBD1 (6 bases). The CDR3 has 14 amino acids. The germline V gene has CDR1 SGHVS and CDR2 FQNEAQ. The V end was cut by 5 bases, the J end by 4 bases, with 14 bases between. The CDR3 is CASSPGHHSYGYTF. Here the CDR3 DNA reads TGTGCCAGCAGCCCGGGACATCACTCCTATGGCTACACCTTC.

The chain uses TRBV5-6 and TRBJ2-7; a weak D match, TRBD1 (6 bases). Germline lookup yields CDR1 SGHDT and CDR2 YYEEEE. Trimming pared 4 bases from V and 3 bases from J, leaving 20 bases between. The CDR3 runs to 16 residues. Here the CDR3 reads CASSPHDGTPDYEQYF. The CDR3 DNA sequence: TGTGCCAGCAGCCCGCATGACGGGACACCGGACTACGAGCAGTACTTC.

The rearrangement uses TRBV5-4 and TRBJ1-2; the D gene is possibly TRBD1 (6 bases). Germline loops: CDR1 SGHNT, CDR2 YYREEE (reference sequence). The CDR3 runs to 17 residues. V was cut by 3 bases and J by 4 bases, with 22 bases left in between. As DNA, the CDR3 is TGTGCCAGCAGCTCAGGGACACAGGCGGCCTCCGTCTATGGCTACACCTTC. Protein sequence: CASSSGTQAASVYGYTF.

This clone was seen a handful of times. The gene calls are TRBV6-6 and TRBJ2-1; TRBD1 might be the D (5 bases). Germline V lookup: CDR1 MNHNY, CDR2 SVGAGI (reference sequence). V was clipped by 6 bases and J by 4 bases, with 16 bases between them. The CDR3 length is 15 residues. DNA for the CDR3: TGTGCCAGCAGACCCAGGGTCCGACTTTACAATGAGCAGTTCTTC. Residues: CASRPRVRLYNEQFF.

This clone was counted a single time. V usage is TRBV30 and J usage is TRBJ1-5; tentative D call: TRBD1 (6 bases). From germline, CDR1 is GTSNPN and CDR2 SVGIG (reference sequence). V lost 5 bases and J 3 bases, leaving 11 bases between the germline ends. The CDR3 sequence is 13 residues long. The CDR3 DNA reads as TGTGCCTGGTCAGGGGCCATCAATCAGCCCCAGCATTTT. Translation gives CAWSGAINQPQHF.

The V call is TRBV19, the J call TRBJ2-7; 12 nucleotides align to TRBD1. This CDR3 region has 18 residues. Germline CDR1 is LNHDA and CDR2 is SQIVND (reference sequence). The V and J ends lost 4 bases and 2 bases, in that order; junction bases with no gene match: 12. The CDR3 region has the DNA TGTGCCAGTAGTACCGGGACAGGGGGCCGGATGTTTACCTACGAGCAGTACTTC. It codes for CASSTGTGGRMFTYEQYF.

This clone showed up just a few times. The chain combines TRBV5-6 with TRBJ1-1, with a possible D match to TRBD1 (5 bases). Germline assignment: CDR1 SGHDT and CDR2 YYEEEE. This CDR3 has 14 residues. The V gene lost 0 bases and the J gene lost 5 bases, with 11 bases spanning the gap. CDR3: CASSLGGLGTEAFF. Here the CDR3 DNA reads TGTGCCAGCAGCTTGGGGGGCTTGGGAACTGAAGCTTTCTTT.

The chain uses TRBV25-1 and TRBJ2-1; a possible D gene is TRBD2 (6 bases). The CDR3 extends over 14 amino acids. Deletions cut 4 bases from V and 5 bases from J, with 12 bases between. The germline V gene has CDR1 MGHDK and CDR2 SYGVNS. CDR3 in amino acids: CASSGSSGDNEQFF. CDR3 DNA sequence: TGTGCCAGCAGTGGCTCCTCGGGGGACAATGAGCAGTTCTTC.

This clone was picked up a small number of times. The V gene is TRBV6-1, the J gene TRBJ1-2, with D hard to call. Between the trimmed V and J ends, which lost 3 bases and 2 bases, there was a span of 7 bases. Germline-derived CDR1 and CDR2 are MNHNS and SASEGT. The CDR3 is made up of 13 amino acids. The CDR3 sequence: CASSDAGNYGYTF. The CDR3 DNA follows: TGTGCCAGCAGTGACGCGGGGAACTATGGCTACACCTTC.

This chain links TRBV18 with TRBJ1-2; the match to TRBD1 covers 9 bases. V shed 5 bases, J shed 4 bases, and the junction held 11 bases outside the gene matches. CDR1 KGHSH and CDR2 LQKENI come from the germline V gene. This CDR3 region has 16 residues. The chain's CDR3 is CASSSAQGATSYGYTF. The CDR3 DNA is TGTGCCAGCTCATCCGCACAGGGGGCGACTTCCTATGGCTACACCTTC.

CDR3 amino acids: CASSSLAGEDTQYF. CDR3 DNA: TGTGCCAGCAGCTCCTTAGCGGGGGAAGATACGCAGTATTTT. The V call is TRBV9, the J call TRBJ2-3, with 9 positions matching TRBD2. This CDR3 is 14 amino acids long. Germline CDR1 SGDLS, CDR2 YYNGEE. Trimming removed 4 bases from V and 5 bases from J; junction bases left unmatched: 5. The variable domain in full, with the rest retrieved from reference TRBV9 and TRBJ2-3, is DSGVTQTPKHLITATGQRVTLRCSPRSGDLSVYWYQQSLDQGLQFLIQYYNGEERAKGNILERFSAQQFPDLHSELNLSSLELGDSALYFCASSSLAGEDTQYFGPGTRLTVL.

This clone was counted a few times. The J gene is TRBJ1-2, the V gene TRBV25-1; D unclear. Germline CDR1 is MGHDK and CDR2 is SYGVNS. The CDR3 contains 12 residues. The V and J ends lost 2 bases and 4 bases respectively, with 5 bases between them. CDR3 in DNA: TGTGCCAGCAGTGAACCCAGCTATGGCTACACCTTC. It encodes CASSEPSYGYTF.

The V call is TRBV14, the J call TRBJ1-2; 10 bases agree with TRBD1. The trim removed 4 bases at V and 8 bases at J, leaving 10 bases unmatched. The CDR3 runs 15 residues. From germline, CDR1 is SGHDN and CDR2 FVKESK. Here the CDR3 reads CASSPGTGEAEGYTF. For the CDR3, the DNA is TGTGCCAGCAGCCCCGGGACAGGGGAGGCAGAAGGCTACACCTTC.

The CDR3 nucleotides read TGTGCCAGTAGTATAGACCGTGCTAACTATGGCTACACCTTC. Amino acids: CASSIDRANYGYTF. The chain is built from TRBV19 and TRBJ1-2; D unclear. The CDR3 consists of 14 residues. Germline V CDR1 and CDR2: LNHDA, SQIVND (reference sequence). With 0 bases removed from V and 0 bases from J, the gap between germline ends came to 5 bases.

The J gene is TRBJ2-7, the V gene TRBV21-1; the DNA was not used to check the table's D call, TRBD2. TRBV21-1 is listed as a pseudogene. The CDR3 consists of 14 residues. For the CDR3, the DNA is TGTGCCAGCATCCATGGGAGCGGGACCTACGAGCAGTACTTC. It specifies CASIHGSGTYEQYF.

This clone was seen a handful of times. The chain carries TRBV2 and TRBJ2-7; D might be TRBD1 (5 bases). Germline V gives CDR1 SNHLY, CDR2 FYNNEI. V lost 10 bases, J lost 1 base, and 11 bases lay in between. The CDR3 runs 12 residues. Here the CDR3 DNA reads TGTGCCATCGCTGACAGATCCTACGAGCAGTACTTC. Residues: CAIADRSYEQYF.

The V and J genes are TRBV5-5 and TRBJ2-7; TRBD2 aligns across 14 bases. CDR1 and CDR2 (germline): SGHKS, YYEKEE (reference sequence). This CDR3 is 16 amino acids long. The V segment lost 4 bases and the J segment 3 bases; nucleotides outside the gene matches: 6. This CDR3 reads CASSATGTSGGYEQYF. Here the CDR3 DNA reads TGTGCCAGCAGCGCAACCGGGACTAGCGGGGGCTACGAGCAGTACTTC. The entire variable domain, with the rest obtained from reference TRBV5-5 and TRBJ2-7, is as follows: DAGVTQSPTHLIKTRGQQVTLRCSPISGHKSVSWYQQVLGQGPQFIFQYYEKEERGRGNFPDRFSARQFPNYSSELNVNALLLGDSALYLCASSATGTSGGYEQYFGPGTRLTVT.

The chain carries TRBV11-3 and TRBJ2-2; 7 bases are a match to TRBD1. Germline V CDR1 and CDR2: SGHNT, YENEEA. V lost 5 bases, J lost 5 bases, and 5 bases stayed unmatched. The CDR3 sequence is 14 residues long. The chain's CDR3 is CASSPTQGTGELFF. CDR3 sequence (DNA): TGTGCCAGCAGCCCGACACAGGGGACCGGGGAGCTGTTTTTT.

V is TRBV12-5 and J is TRBJ2-7; no definite D call. V was shortened by 4 bases and J by 4 bases, with 8 bases between the two germline ends. This CDR3 has 12 amino acids. Germline CDR1 reads LGHNT; CDR2 reads FRNRAP. The CDR3 spells CASGSPSYEQYF. CDR3 in DNA: TGTGCTAGTGGTTCCCCTTCTTACGAGCAGTACTTC. The whole variable domain, remainder taken from reference TRBV12-5 and TRBJ2-7, is DARVTQTPRHKVTEMGQEVTMRCQPILGHNTVFWYRQTMMQGLELLAYFRNRAPLDDSGMPKDRFSAEMPDATLATLKIQPSEPRDSAVYFCASGSPSYEQYFGPGTRLTVT.

This clone has a single count. The V call is TRBV11-1, the J call TRBJ2-2; no definite D call. V gave up 5 bases and J gave up 5 bases, with 6 bases separating them. The CDR3 runs to 12 residues. Germline lookup yields CDR1 SGHAT and CDR2 FQDESV (reference sequence). As DNA, the CDR3 is TGTGCCAGCAGCGCACTTACCGGGGAGCTGTTTTTT. Translation gives CASSALTGELFF.